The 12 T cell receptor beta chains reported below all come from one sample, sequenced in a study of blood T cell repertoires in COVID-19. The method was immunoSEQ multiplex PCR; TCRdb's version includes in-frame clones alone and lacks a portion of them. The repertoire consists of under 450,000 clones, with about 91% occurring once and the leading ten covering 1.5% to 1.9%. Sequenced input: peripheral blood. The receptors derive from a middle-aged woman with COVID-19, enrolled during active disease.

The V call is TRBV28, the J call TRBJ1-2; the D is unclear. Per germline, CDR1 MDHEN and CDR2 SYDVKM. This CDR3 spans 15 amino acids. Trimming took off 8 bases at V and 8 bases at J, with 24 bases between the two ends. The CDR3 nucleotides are TGTGCCAGCCCTCGACCCCTCGCGGGGATAGAGGGCTACACCTTC. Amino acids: CASPRPLAGIEGYTF.

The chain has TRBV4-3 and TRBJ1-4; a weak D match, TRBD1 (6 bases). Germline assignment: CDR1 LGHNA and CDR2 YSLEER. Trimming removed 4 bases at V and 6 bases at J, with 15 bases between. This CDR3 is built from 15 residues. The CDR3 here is CASSRTGYRHEKLFF. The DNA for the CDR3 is TGCGCCAGCAGCCGAACAGGGTACCGGCATGAAAAACTGTTTTTT.

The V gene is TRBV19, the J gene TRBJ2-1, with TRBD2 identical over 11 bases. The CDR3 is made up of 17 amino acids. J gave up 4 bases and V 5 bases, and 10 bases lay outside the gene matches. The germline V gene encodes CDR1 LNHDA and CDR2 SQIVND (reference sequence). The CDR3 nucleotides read TGTGCCAGTAGTCGAAACCTGGGACTAGCGGAGTACAATGAGCAGTTCTTC. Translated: CASSRNLGLAEYNEQFF.

In DNA, the CDR3 is TGTGCCAGCAGCCGGGACAGGGGTTTAGACCAGCCCCAGCATTTT. This sequence encodes CASSRDRGLDQPQHF. The chain joins TRBV4-2 to TRBJ1-5; 10 bases align to TRBD1. Trimming at V came to 4 bases and at J to 7 bases, leaving 7 bases not matched to a gene. Per germline, CDR1 LGHNA and CDR2 YNFKEQ. The CDR3 consists of 15 residues.

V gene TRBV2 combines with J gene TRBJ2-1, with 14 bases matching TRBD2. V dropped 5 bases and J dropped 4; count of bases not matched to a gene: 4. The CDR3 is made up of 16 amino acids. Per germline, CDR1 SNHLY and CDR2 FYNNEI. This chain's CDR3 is CASSLGTSGGYNEQFF. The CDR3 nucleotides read TGTGCCAGCAGTCTCGGGACTAGCGGGGGATACAATGAGCAGTTCTTC.

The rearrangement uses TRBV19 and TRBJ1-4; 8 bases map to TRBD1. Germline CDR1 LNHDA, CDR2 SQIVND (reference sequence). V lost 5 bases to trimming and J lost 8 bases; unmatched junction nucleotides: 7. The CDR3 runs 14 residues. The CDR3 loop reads CASSRQGRDEKLFF. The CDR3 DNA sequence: TGTGCCAGTAGTCGACAGGGGCGGGACGAAAAACTGTTTTTT.

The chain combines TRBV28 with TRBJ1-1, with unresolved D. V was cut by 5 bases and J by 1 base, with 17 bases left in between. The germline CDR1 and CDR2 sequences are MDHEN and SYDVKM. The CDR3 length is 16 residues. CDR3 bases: TGTGCCAGCAGTCCCCGGGGTAGGTATACGAACACTGAAGCTTTCTTT. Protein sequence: CASSPRGRYTNTEAFF.

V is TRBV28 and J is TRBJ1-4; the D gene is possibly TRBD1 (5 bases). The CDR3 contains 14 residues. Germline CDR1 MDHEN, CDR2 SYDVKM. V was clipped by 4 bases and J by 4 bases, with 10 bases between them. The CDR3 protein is CASSSGMGNEKLFF. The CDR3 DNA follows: TGTGCCAGCAGTTCAGGGATGGGTAATGAAAAACTGTTTTTT.

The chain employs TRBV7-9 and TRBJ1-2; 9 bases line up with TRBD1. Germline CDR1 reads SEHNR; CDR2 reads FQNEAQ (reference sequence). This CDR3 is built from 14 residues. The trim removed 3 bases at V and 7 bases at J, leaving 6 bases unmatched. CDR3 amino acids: CASSFWDRDVGYTF. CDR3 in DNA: TGTGCCAGCAGCTTCTGGGACAGGGATGTTGGCTACACCTTC. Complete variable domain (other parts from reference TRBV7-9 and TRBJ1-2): DTGVSQNPRHKITKRGQNVTFRCDPISEHNRLYWYRQTLGQGPEFLTYFQNEAQLEKSRLLSDRFSAERPKGSFSTLEIQRTEQGDSAMYLCASSFWDRDVGYTFGSGTRLTVV.

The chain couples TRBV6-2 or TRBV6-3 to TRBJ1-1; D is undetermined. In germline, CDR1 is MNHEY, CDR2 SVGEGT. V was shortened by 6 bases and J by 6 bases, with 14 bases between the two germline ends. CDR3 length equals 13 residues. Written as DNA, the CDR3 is TGTGCCAGCAGACCTGGGAGGAGGGCTGAAGCTTTCTTT. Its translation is CASRPGRRAEAFF.

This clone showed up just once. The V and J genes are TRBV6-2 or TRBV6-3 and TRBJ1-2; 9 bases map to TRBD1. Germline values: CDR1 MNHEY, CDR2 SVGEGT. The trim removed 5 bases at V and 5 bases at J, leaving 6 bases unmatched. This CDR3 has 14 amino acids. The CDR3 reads CASSPSGQGYGYTF. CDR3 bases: TGTGCCAGCAGTCCGTCCGGACAGGGGTATGGCTACACCTTC.

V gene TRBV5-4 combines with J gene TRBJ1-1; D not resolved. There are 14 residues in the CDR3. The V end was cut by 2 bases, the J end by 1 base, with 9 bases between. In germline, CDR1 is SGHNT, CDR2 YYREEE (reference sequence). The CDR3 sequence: CASSLWLSNTEAFF. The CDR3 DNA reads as TGTGCCAGCAGCTTATGGCTCTCGAACACTGAAGCTTTCTTT.